The rows below give T cell receptor beta chains drawn from one sample of a study of T cells in Graves' hyperthyroidism and ophthalmopathy. TCRdb reprocessed the multiplex PCR reads with MiXCR, giving one entry per CDR3 protein. The table lists hundreds of thousands of distinct CDR3 sequences, roughly 40% of them singletons. Sequencing was done on a sample of blood. The receptors were sampled from a man between 18 and 35 years old with Graves' hyperthyroidism. CDR3s include the opening cysteine and the closing phenylalanine or tryptophan. The D gene is left open where the match is weak. For some rows the clone size is stated as once, few or many, or as a class when expanded; others skip it.

cdr3_length: 15; v_call: TRBV7-8; d_call: NA; j_call: TRBJ1-1; clone_size: many; cdr3_aa: CASSLEGGGNTEAFF; cdr3_nt: TGTGCCAGCAGCTTAGAAGGAGGTGGGAACACTGAAGCTTTCTTT
cdr3_length: 14; v_call: TRBV19; d_call: NA; j_call: TRBJ1-1; clone_size: many; cdr3_aa: CASSMTSGRAEAFF; cdr3_nt: TGTGCCAGTAGTATGACTTCAGGGCGGGCTGAAGCTTTCTTT
cdr3_length: 14; v_call: TRBV12-3/TRBV12-4; d_call: NA; j_call: TRBJ1-2; clone_size: once; cdr3_aa: CVSSTLDSGYGYTF; cdr3_nt: TGTGTCAGCAGCACCCTCGACAGTGGCTATGGCTACACCTTC
cdr3_length: 14; v_call: TRBV2; d_call: NA; j_call: TRBJ1-2; clone_size: NA; cdr3_aa: CASSAEQGAMGYTF; cdr3_nt: TGTGCCAGCAGCGCGGAACAGGGCGCAATGGGCTACACCTTC
cdr3_length: 13; v_call: TRBV20-1; d_call: TRBD1; j_call: TRBJ2-7; clone_size: NA; cdr3_aa: CSAEGQGSYEQYF; cdr3_nt: TGCAGTGCTGAAGGACAGGGCTCCTACGAGCAGTACTTC
cdr3_length: 16; v_call: TRBV19; d_call: NA; j_call: TRBJ1-1; clone_size: NA; cdr3_aa: CASSSPLGRERTEAFF; cdr3_nt: TGTGCCAGTAGTAGCCCCCTCGGGAGGGAACGGACTGAAGCTTTCTTT
cdr3_length: 12; v_call: TRBV29-1; d_call: NA; j_call: TRBJ1-1; clone_size: NA; cdr3_aa: CSSDRQNTEAFF; cdr3_nt: TGCAGCAGTGATAGGCAGAACACTGAAGCTTTCTTT
cdr3_length: 14; v_call: TRBV4-1; d_call: NA; j_call: TRBJ2-7; clone_size: many; cdr3_aa: CASSQGRGPYEQYF; cdr3_nt: TGCGCCAGCAGCCAAGGCAGGGGCCCCTACGAGCAGTACTTC
cdr3_length: 13; v_call: TRBV29-1; d_call: NA; j_call: TRBJ1-4; clone_size: many; cdr3_aa: CSVEKGGDEKLFF; cdr3_nt: TGCAGCGTTGAAAAGGGAGGAGATGAAAAACTGTTTTTT
cdr3_length: 11; v_call: TRBV29-1; d_call: NA; j_call: TRBJ2-5; clone_size: NA; cdr3_aa: CSWTQQETQYF; cdr3_nt: TGCAGCTGGACGCAGCAAGAGACCCAGTACTTC
cdr3_length: 14; v_call: TRBV15; d_call: NA; j_call: TRBJ1-1; clone_size: many; cdr3_aa: CATSRDQRVTEAFF; cdr3_nt: TGTGCCACCAGCAGAGATCAGCGGGTCACTGAAGCTTTCTTT